Only a few counts were recorded for the clone carrying this T cell receptor (beta chain). The CDR3 has 15 amino acids. The sample's time point: pretreatment peripheral blood. Assay used: immunoSEQ multiplex PCR; TCRdb lists only in-frame clones, some missing. The profile shows about 87,000 clones, roughly 84% of them singletons. This sample stems from a study of PD-L1 blockade in urothelial cancer. In the study overall: At 6 weeks and at 3 weeks (second dose) after treatment start, blood was analyzed.

The rearrangement joins TRBV21-1 to TRBJ2-7; the table assigns TRBD1, which was not confirmed against the DNA. TRBV21-1 is given as a pseudogene. The sequence came from a man aged 55 to 70 with urothelial cancer. Sequenced material: PBMCs, taken around atezolizumab (anti-PD-L1) treatment. CDR3 region: CASSNVDRGYYEQYF. The CDR3 DNA is TGTGCCAGCAGCAATGTAGACAGGGGATACTACGAGCAGTACTTC.